These 22 T cell receptor beta chains were all obtained from the same sample, sequenced in a study of cytomegalovirus exposure and HLA in healthy donors. Both 60 Vbeta primers and 13 Jbeta primers went into the PCR. Generated by immunoSEQ multiplex PCR, the TCRdb table keeps only in-frame clones and is missing some. The table lists 90,000 to 100,000 clones. Material: PBMCs. Receptor source: a woman between 25 and 40 years old in good health and CMV-seronegative.

The chain employs TRBV7-2 and TRBJ1-1; D is unclear. The CDR3 contains 15 residues. Deletions cut 3 bases from V and 0 bases from J, with 11 bases between. The germline CDR1 and CDR2 sequences are SGHTA and FQGNSA. CDR3 sequence reads: CASSLGSPVNTEAFF. CDR3 DNA sequence: TGTGCCAGCAGCTTGGGTAGCCCAGTGAACACTGAAGCTTTCTTT.

The V gene is TRBV18, the J gene TRBJ2-4; tentative D call: TRBD2 (6 bases). Trimming cost V 6 bases and J 8 bases, with 17 bases left between them. This CDR3 contains 14 residues. CDR1 is KGHSH, CDR2 LQKENI, per germline. Here the CDR3 reads CASSRASDWDIQYF. Here the CDR3 DNA reads TGTGCCAGCTCCCGAGCTAGCGATTGGGACATTCAGTACTTC.

The V call is TRBV27, the J call TRBJ1-6; perhaps TRBD1 as D (5 bases). This CDR3 has 13 amino acids. V was clipped by 4 bases and J by 12 bases, with 13 bases between them. Germline V gene data show CDR1 as MNHEY and CDR2 as SMNVEV (reference sequence). CDR3 amino acids: CASSYAGQGPLHF. The CDR3 DNA reads TGTGCCAGCAGTTACGCGGGGCAGGGACCCCTCCACTTT.

V gene TRBV18 combines with J gene TRBJ2-1, with 8 bases identical to TRBD1. The CDR3 is 15 amino acids. Looked up from germline, CDR1 is KGHSH and CDR2 is LQKENI. V shed 6 bases, J shed 4 bases, and the junction held 8 bases outside the gene matches. CDR3: CASSPDRDSYNEQFF. In DNA form, the CDR3 reads TGTGCCAGCTCGCCGGACAGGGATAGTTACAATGAGCAGTTCTTC.

The V call is TRBV10-1, the J call TRBJ2-5; no clear D gene. The tail of the sequence fits TRBJ2-7 better, so the J call may be wrong. CDR3 length: 12 residues. The germline CDR1 and CDR2 sequences are WNHNN and SYGVQD (reference sequence). The CDR3 here is CASSEGEYEQYF. As DNA, the CDR3 is TGCGCCAGCAGTGAGGGTGAATACGAGCAGTACTTC.

V gene TRBV30 combines with J gene TRBJ1-3, with D unclear. The CDR3 spans 13 residues. V dropped 4 bases and J dropped 0 bases, with 7 bases sitting between them. Germline V gene data show CDR1 as GTSNPN and CDR2 as SVGIG (reference sequence). The CDR3 DNA sequence: TGTGCCTGGAACATAAACTCTGGAAACACCATATATTTT. Its protein product is CAWNINSGNTIYF. The whole variable domain, remainder taken from reference TRBV30 and TRBJ1-3, is SQTIHQWPATLVQPVGSPLSLECTVEGTSNPNLYWYRQAAGRGLQLLFYSVGIGQISSEVPQNLSASRPQDRQFILSSKKLLLSDSGFYLCAWNINSGNTIYFGEGSWLTVV.

This chain links TRBV6-4 with TRBJ2-1, with D unclear. The CDR3 is 13 amino acids. The germline V and J ends were trimmed by 0 bases and 7 bases, with 7 bases remaining between them. CDR1 MRHNA and CDR2 SNTAGT come from the germline V gene. The DNA of the CDR3 is TGTGCCAGCAGTGACTCGAGCGAAAATGAGCAGTTCTTC. The encoded protein is CASSDSSENEQFF.

This chain links TRBV28 with TRBJ1-1; no clear D. V lost 6 bases and J 4 bases, leaving 9 bases between the germline ends. The CDR3 spans 12 residues. From germline, CDR1 is MDHEN and CDR2 SYDVKM. For the CDR3, the DNA is TGTGCCAGCAGGCGAGAGGGCACTGAAGCTTTCTTT. Translation: CASRREGTEAFF.

The chain is built from TRBV9 and TRBJ2-3; 12 bases align to TRBD1. The J segment lost 3 bases and the V segment lost 5 bases, leaving 4 bases of the junction unmatched. CDR1 is SGDLS, CDR2 YYNGEE, per germline. This CDR3 spans 15 amino acids. The CDR3: CASSAGQGATDTQYF. The CDR3 coding sequence is TGTGCCAGCAGTGCGGGACAGGGGGCGACAGATACGCAGTATTTT.

V gene TRBV5-6 combines with J gene TRBJ2-7; D uncertain. This CDR3 region has 14 residues. V lost 1 base and J 1 base, leaving 9 bases between the germline ends. Germline V CDR1 and CDR2: SGHDT, YYEEEE. The CDR3, as DNA: TGTGCCAGCAGCTTGCAGGCTGCATCCTACGAGCAGTACTTC. Protein sequence: CASSLQAASYEQYF.

The chain is built from TRBV20-1 and TRBJ1-1; D is undetermined. With 5 bases removed from V and 10 bases from J, the gap between germline ends came to 11 bases. Germline V gene sequence: CDR1 DFQATT, CDR2 SNEGSKA (reference sequence). CDR3 length: 10 amino acids. For the CDR3, the DNA is TGCAGTGCTTGGAGTATCCGAGCTTTCTTT. It yields the protein CSAWSIRAFF.

This sequence joins TRBV5-6 and TRBJ1-2; 9 bases line up with TRBD1. The germline gives CDR1 SGHDT, CDR2 YYEEEE. The J segment lost 6 bases and the V segment lost 0 bases, leaving 9 bases of the junction unmatched. The CDR3 covers 16 residues. This CDR3 reads CASSLAFGQGRDGYTF. The CDR3 nucleotides read TGTGCCAGCAGCTTGGCTTTCGGACAGGGGCGGGATGGCTACACCTTC.

This rearrangement joins TRBV6-5 to TRBJ1-2, with a weak D call TRBD1 (6 bases). Germline lookup yields CDR1 MNHEY and CDR2 SVGAGI. Between the trimmed V and J ends, which lost 0 bases and 8 bases, there was a span of 16 bases. The CDR3 extends over 15 amino acids. CDR3 amino acids: CASSYSRGGASGYTF. The CDR3 DNA reads TGTGCCAGCAGTTACTCGAGGGGGGGGGCATCGGGCTACACCTTC.

This rearrangement joins TRBV5-6 to TRBJ1-6, with 8 bases lining up with TRBD1. V lost 0 bases to trimming and J lost 6 bases; unmatched junction nucleotides: 8. The CDR3 sequence is 17 residues long. In germline, CDR1 is SGHDT, CDR2 YYEEEE. Written as DNA, the CDR3 is TGTGCCAGCAGCTTGGCTCCGCGACAGGGGTCTAATTCACCCCTCCACTTT. It codes for CASSLAPRQGSNSPLHF.

The chain is built from TRBV1 and TRBJ1-5; TRBD1 was called by the table and not checked on the DNA. TRBV1 is noted as a pseudogene. This CDR3 comprises 16 residues. In DNA form, the CDR3 reads TGCACCAGCAGCCACCGACAGCCGTGTAGCAATCAGCCCCAGCATTTT. Translation: CTSSHRQPCSNQPQHF.

V is TRBV5-4 and J is TRBJ2-1, with 9 bases lining up with TRBD2. CDR1 is SGHNT and CDR2 is YYREEE in the germline V gene (reference sequence). This CDR3 is 16 amino acids long. The J segment lost 6 bases and the V segment lost 0 bases, leaving 7 bases of the junction unmatched. The CDR3 bases are TGTGCCAGCAGCTTGGGCGGGGCGGGAGGGTTCAATGAGCAGTTCTTC. This sequence encodes CASSLGGAGGFNEQFF.

The V call is TRBV7-2, the J call TRBJ1-4, with D perhaps matching TRBD1 (6 bases). This CDR3 is built from 13 residues. Germline loops: CDR1 SGHTA, CDR2 FQGNSA. Trimming stripped 5 bases from V and 3 bases from J, with 7 bases between. As DNA, the CDR3 is TGTGCCAGCAGCGGGACATCTAATGAAAAACTGTTTTTT. The encoded protein is CASSGTSNEKLFF.

The chain links TRBV5-4 to TRBJ2-3, with D maybe TRBD1 (5 bases). Germline assignment: CDR1 SGHNT and CDR2 YYREEE (reference sequence). The CDR3 is made up of 13 amino acids. V was clipped by 3 bases and J by 6 bases, with 11 bases between them. CDR3 nucleotides: TGTGCCAGCAGCTCAGACAGATGGGATACGCAGTATTTT. It specifies CASSSDRWDTQYF.

The chain joins TRBV6-5 to TRBJ1-4; TRBD1 aligns across 9 bases. CDR3 length: 14 residues. The V gene end was trimmed by 6 bases and the J gene end by 2 bases; junction bases not matched to a gene: 1. Per germline, CDR1 MNHEY and CDR2 SVGAGI. CDR3 nucleotides: TGTGCCAGCAGGGGGACAGGGACTAATGAAAAACTGTTTTTT. Translated, it gives CASRGTGTNEKLFF.

The chain combines TRBV5-1 with TRBJ2-5, with 7 bases that match TRBD2. Germline values: CDR1 SGHRS, CDR2 YFSETQ. The V segment lost 4 bases and the J segment 1 base; nucleotides outside the gene matches: 7. The CDR3 is 15 residues long. CDR3 nucleotide sequence: TGCGCCAGCAGCCTCGAACTAGCGACCCAAGAGACCCAGTACTTC. Its translation is CASSLELATQETQYF.

The V call is TRBV27, the J call TRBJ2-1; the match to TRBD1 covers 9 bases. V lost 5 bases, J lost 8 bases, and 10 bases stayed unmatched. The CDR3 has 15 residues. CDR1 and CDR2 (germline): MNHEY, SMNVEV (reference sequence). The CDR3 spells CASSPRTGVDHEQFF. CDR3 in DNA: TGTGCCAGCAGTCCGAGGACAGGGGTTGACCATGAGCAGTTCTTC.

As DNA, the CDR3 is TGTGCCAGCAGTGAAGCGTTCCCCAGGGGGCGCGATCAGCCCCAGCATTTT. It is translated as CASSEAFPRGRDQPQHF. This sequence joins TRBV6-1 and TRBJ1-5; 8 nucleotides align to TRBD1. Germline V CDR1 and CDR2: MNHNS, SASEGT. V was pared by 0 bases and J by 5 bases, with 9 bases of the junction left unmatched. This CDR3 comprises 17 residues.